This TCR beta chain originates from a study of cytomegalovirus exposure and HLA in healthy donors. Here immunoSEQ multiplex PCR was the method, and the copy in TCRdb shows in-frame clones only, minus some. The data show 100,000 to 150,000 clones, about 91% seen once. This clone has just a few counts. At the DNA level, this CDR3 is encoded by other sequences in the same sample as well. Germline V lookup: CDR1 SQVTM, CDR2 ANQGSEA. This CDR3 has 12 residues. Trimming left V 4 bases short and J 0 bases short, with 6 bases between. This clonotype originated in a woman aged 18-29 years in good health and CMV-seronegative. The source material was PBMCs. The chain combines TRBV29-1 with TRBJ1-2; unclear D gene. The CDR3 coding sequence is TGCAGCGTTGGGCAGACTAACTATGGCTACACCTTC. Residues: CSVGQTNYGYTF.